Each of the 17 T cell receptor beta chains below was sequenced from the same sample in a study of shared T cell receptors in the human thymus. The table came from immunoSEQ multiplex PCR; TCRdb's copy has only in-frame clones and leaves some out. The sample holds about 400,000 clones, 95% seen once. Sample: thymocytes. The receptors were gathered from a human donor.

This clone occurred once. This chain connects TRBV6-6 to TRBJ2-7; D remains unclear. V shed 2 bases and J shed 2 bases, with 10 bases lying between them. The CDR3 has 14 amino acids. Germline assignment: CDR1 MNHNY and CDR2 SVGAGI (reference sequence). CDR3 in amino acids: CASSYPGVAYEQYF. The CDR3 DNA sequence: TGTGCCAGCAGTTACCCGGGCGTGGCCTACGAGCAGTACTTC.

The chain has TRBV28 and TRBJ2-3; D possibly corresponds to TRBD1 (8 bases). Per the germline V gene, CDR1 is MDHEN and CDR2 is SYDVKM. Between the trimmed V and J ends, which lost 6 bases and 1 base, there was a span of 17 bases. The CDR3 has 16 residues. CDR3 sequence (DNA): TGTGCCAGCAGCCCTCGGACAGGGAGGGGCACAGATACGCAGTATTTT. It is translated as CASSPRTGRGTDTQYF.

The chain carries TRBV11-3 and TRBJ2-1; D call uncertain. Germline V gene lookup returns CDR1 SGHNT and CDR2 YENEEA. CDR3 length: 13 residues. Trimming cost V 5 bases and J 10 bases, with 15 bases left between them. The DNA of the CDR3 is TGTGCCAGCAGCCGTAGATTCGGTACGGAGCAGTTCTTC. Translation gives CASSRRFGTEQFF.

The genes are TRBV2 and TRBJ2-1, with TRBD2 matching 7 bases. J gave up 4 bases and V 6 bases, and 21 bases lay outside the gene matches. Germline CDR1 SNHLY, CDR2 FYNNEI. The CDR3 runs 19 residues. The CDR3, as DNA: TGTGCCAGCAGGTTTTACGGAGCGGGATACGAGGGCCCTTACAATGAGCAGTTCTTC. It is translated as CASRFYGAGYEGPYNEQFF.

The CDR3 DNA reads as TGTGCCAGTAGTCCGAGTGGCGAATCCTCCTACGAGCAGTACTTC. Translating it yields CASSPSGESSYEQYF. The chain links TRBV19 to TRBJ2-7; D remains ambiguous. Per germline, CDR1 LNHDA and CDR2 SQIVND (reference sequence). V shed 5 bases and J shed 0 bases, with 14 bases lying between them. This CDR3 region has 15 residues.

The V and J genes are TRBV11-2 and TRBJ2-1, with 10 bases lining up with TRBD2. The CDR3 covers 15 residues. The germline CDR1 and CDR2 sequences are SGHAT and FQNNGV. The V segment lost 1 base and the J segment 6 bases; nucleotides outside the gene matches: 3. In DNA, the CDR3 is TGTGCCAGCAGCTTAGGTGCTAGCGGGGGCAATGAGCAGTTCTTC. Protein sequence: CASSLGASGGNEQFF.

The CDR3: CASSLAGLPADTQYF. Written as DNA, the CDR3 is TGTGCCAGCAGCTTAGCGGGACTGCCAGCAGATACGCAGTATTTT. The V and J genes are TRBV7-9 and TRBJ2-3, with D maybe TRBD2 (6 bases). Germline V gene data show CDR1 as SEHNR and CDR2 as FQNEAQ (reference sequence). Trimming shortened V by 0 bases and J by 4 bases, and 11 bases separated the two germline ends. The CDR3 has 15 amino acids.

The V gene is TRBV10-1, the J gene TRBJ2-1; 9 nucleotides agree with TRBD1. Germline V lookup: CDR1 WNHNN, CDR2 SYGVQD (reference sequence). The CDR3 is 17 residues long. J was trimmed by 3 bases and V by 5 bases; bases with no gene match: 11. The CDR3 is CASSPERPGQGYNEQFF. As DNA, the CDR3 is TGCGCCAGCAGTCCCGAAAGACCGGGACAGGGCTACAATGAGCAGTTCTTC.

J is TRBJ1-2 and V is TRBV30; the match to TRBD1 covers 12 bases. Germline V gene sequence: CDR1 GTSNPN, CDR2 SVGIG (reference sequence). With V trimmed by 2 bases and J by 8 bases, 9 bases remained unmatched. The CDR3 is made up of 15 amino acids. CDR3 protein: CAWSPRRDRGLGYTF. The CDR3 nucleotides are TGTGCCTGGAGTCCAAGACGGGACAGGGGGCTCGGCTACACCTTC.

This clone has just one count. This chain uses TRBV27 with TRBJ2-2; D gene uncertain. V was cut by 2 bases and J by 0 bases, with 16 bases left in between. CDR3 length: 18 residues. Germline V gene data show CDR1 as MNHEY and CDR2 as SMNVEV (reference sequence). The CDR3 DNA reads TGTGCCAGCAGTTTAGAGTTCTTGGAGACACCGAACACCGGGGAGCTGTTTTTT. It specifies CASSLEFLETPNTGELFF.

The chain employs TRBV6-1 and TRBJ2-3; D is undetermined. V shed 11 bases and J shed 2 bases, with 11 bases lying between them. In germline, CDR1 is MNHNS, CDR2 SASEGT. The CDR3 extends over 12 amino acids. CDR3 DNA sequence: TGTGCCGCTCTCCCAGACACAGATACGCAGTATTTT. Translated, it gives CAALPDTDTQYF.

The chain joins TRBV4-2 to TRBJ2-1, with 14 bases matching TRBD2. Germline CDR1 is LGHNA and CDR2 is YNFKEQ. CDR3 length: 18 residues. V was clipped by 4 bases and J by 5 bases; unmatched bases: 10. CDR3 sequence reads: CASSPRGTSGSLHNEQFF. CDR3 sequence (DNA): TGTGCCAGCAGCCCCCGTGGGACTAGCGGGAGCTTACACAATGAGCAGTTCTTC.

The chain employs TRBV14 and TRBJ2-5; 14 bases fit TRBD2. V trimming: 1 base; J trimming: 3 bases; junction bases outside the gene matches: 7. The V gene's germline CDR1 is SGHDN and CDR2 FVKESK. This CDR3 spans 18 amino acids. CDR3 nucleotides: TGTGCCAGCAGCCAAGGGGAGAGACTAGCGGGAGGGGAAGAGACCCAGTACTTC. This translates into CASSQGERLAGGEETQYF.

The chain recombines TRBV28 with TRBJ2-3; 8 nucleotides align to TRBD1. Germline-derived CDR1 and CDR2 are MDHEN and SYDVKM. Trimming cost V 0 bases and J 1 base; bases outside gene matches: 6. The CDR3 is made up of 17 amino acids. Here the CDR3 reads CASSLWGSTGGTDTQYF. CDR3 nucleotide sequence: TGTGCCAGCAGTTTATGGGGCTCGACAGGGGGCACAGATACGCAGTATTTT.

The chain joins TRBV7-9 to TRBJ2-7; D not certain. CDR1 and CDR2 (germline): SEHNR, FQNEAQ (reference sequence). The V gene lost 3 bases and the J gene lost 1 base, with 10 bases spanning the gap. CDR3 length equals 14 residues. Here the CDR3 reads CASSLAGRSYEQYF. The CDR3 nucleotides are TGTGCCAGCAGCTTGGCAGGCCGTTCCTACGAGCAGTACTTC.

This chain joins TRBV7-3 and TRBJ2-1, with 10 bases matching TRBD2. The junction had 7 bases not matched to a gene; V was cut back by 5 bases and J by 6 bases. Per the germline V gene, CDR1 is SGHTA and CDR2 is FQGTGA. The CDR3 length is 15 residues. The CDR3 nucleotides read TGTGCCAGCAGCCTTACTAGCGGGATTTTCAATGAGCAGTTCTTC. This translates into CASSLTSGIFNEQFF. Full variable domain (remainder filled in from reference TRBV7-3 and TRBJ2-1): GAGVSQTPSNKVTEKGKYVELRCDPISGHTALYWYRQSLGQGPEFLIYFQGTGAADDSGLPNDRFFAVRPEGSVSTLKIQRTERGDSAVYLCASSLTSGIFNEQFFGPGTRLTVL.

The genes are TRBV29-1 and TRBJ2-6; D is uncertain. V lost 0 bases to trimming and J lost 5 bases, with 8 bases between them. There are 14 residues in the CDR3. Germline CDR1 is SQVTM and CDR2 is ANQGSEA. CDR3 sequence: CSVEEARWANVLTF. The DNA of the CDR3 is TGCAGCGTTGAAGAAGCCAGATGGGCCAACGTCCTGACTTTC.